This T cell receptor beta chain came from a study of T-cell reconstitution after alpha-beta-depleted transplantation in children. Preparing the TCRbeta library involved the use of unique molecular identifiers. Each CDR3 protein is one row after TCRdb ran MiXCR on the PCR reads. This sample has about 300,000 distinct CDR3 sequences, with roughly 8.2% found just once. Turning to this clonotype: Its antigen is as yet unknown.

Germline assignment: CDR1 DFQATT and CDR2 SNEGSKA (reference sequence). The CDR3 loop spans 13 amino acids. Study-wide points: Several hundred graft clones that had expanded were reportedly the source of alpha-beta T cells about two months after transplant. After transplant, high TCRbeta diversity at day 60 in some patients arose from surviving recipient T cells and thymic progenitors. Diversity and T-cell counts at one year after transplant derived mostly from new T cells.

The sequence was obtained from a female patient between 2 and 15 years old who had a stem cell transplant for Fanconi anemia, so the T cells may come from the graft donor. The rearrangement links TRBV20-1 to TRBJ1-1; D perhaps matches TRBD1 (6 bases). Material: peripheral blood, obtained 360 days after TCRalphabeta/CD19-depleted stem cell transplant. The CDR3 here is CRIAQGGNTEAFF. The CDR3 DNA follows: TGCAGGATAGCACAGGGTGGGAACACTGAAGCTTTCTTT.